This T cell receptor beta chain was obtained from a study of Ad26.COV2.S vaccination and SARS-CoV-2 variants. About the research overall: Each vaccinee took Ad26.COV2.S intramuscularly, once or twice 56 days apart. Study-wide findings and caveats: After vaccination, reports described spike-specific CD8+ and CD4+ T cell responses as showing substantial breadth.

Treatment in this sample: about 20 received Ad26.COV2.S at low or high dose, single or two shots; about five received placebo; per-sample allocation not given. Vaccine and placebo recipients were sampled on day 63 after the first injection. V was shortened by 6 bases and J by 6 bases, with 11 bases between the two germline ends. CDR3 length: 11 amino acids. Germline V gives CDR1 DFQATT, CDR2 SNEGSKA (reference sequence). About this clone: Its matching antigen is unknown. In the same sample, other DNA sequences code for this CDR3.

Assay: immunoSEQ multiplex PCR; the TCRdb copy retains only in-frame clones and omits some. This sample has some 320,000 clones; 86% occur once, and the top ten carry approximately 2%. This TCR derives from a person aged 18-65 years who received the Ad26.COV2.S COVID-19 vaccine or a placebo. The sequences come from peripheral blood, collected in a trial of Ad26.COV2.S vaccine versus placebo. The chain recombines TRBV20-1 with TRBJ1-2, with a tentative D call TRBD1 (6 bases). CDR3 in DNA: TGCAGTGCCGCCAGGGGAAATGGCTACACCTTC. Amino acids: CSAARGNGYTF.